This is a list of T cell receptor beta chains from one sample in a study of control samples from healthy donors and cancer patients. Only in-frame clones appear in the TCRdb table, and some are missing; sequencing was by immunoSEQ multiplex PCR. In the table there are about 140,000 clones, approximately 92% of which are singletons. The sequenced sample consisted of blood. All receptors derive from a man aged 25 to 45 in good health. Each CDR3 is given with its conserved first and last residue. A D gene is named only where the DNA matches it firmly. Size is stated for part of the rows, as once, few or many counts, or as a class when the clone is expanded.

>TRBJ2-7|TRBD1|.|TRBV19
TGTGCCAGTAGTACATTACCGGGACAGGTCAACTACGAGCAGTACTTC
CASSTLPGQVNYEQYF
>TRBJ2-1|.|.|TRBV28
TGTGCCAGCAGTTCCGGACTCTCCTACAATGAGCAGTTCTTC
CASSSGLSYNEQFF
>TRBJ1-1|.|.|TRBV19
TGTGCCAGTAGTATGGGGGGCGCGGTCGCTGAAGCTTTCTTT
CASSMGGAVAEAFF
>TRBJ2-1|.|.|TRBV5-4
TGTGCCAGCAGCTCGGCTAGCGCTTACAATGAGCAGTTCTTC
CASSSASAYNEQFF
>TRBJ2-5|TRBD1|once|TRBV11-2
TGTGCCAGCAGCTTAGCTGGGACAGGGCTCCAAGAGACCCAGTACTTC
CASSLAGTGLQETQYF
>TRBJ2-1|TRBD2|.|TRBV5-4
TGTGCCAGCAGCTTGGATCCTAGCGGGGCATACAATGAGCAGTTCTTC
CASSLDPSGAYNEQFF
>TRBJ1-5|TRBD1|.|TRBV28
TGTGCCAGCAGTTTGTCAGGGGGGTTCAGTCAGCCCCAGCATTTT
CASSLSGGFSQPQHF
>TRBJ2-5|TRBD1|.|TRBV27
TGTGCCAGCAGTTTACTGGGACAGGGCTTCGAGACCCAGTACTTC
CASSLLGQGFETQYF
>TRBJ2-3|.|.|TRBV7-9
TGTGCCAGCAGCACCCCCTCTGGGGCGTCAGATACGCAGTATTTT
CASSTPSGASDTQYF
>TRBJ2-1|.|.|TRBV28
TGTGCCAGCTATCCCAGCGGGACATCCTACAATGAGCAGTTCTTC
CASYPSGTSYNEQFF
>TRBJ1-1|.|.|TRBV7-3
TGTGCCAGCAGCCTCCCCGTGCAGGACACTGAAGCTTTCTTT
CASSLPVQDTEAFF
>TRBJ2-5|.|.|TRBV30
TGTGCCTGGGGTGTTGGAGTCATGAAAGAGACCCAGTACTTC
CAWGVGVMKETQYF
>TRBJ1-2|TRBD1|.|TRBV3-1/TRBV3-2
TGTGCCAGCAGCCAAGGGACAGGGGGCGGGGGTGGCTACACCTTC
CASSQGTGGGGGYTF
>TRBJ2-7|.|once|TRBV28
TGTGCCAGCAGTGGCCGGGACAAACCATCTTACGAGCAGTACTTC
CASSGRDKPSYEQYF
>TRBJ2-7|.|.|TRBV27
TGTGCCAGCAGTTTATCCAGCTACGCGGGCTACGAGCAGTACTTC
CASSLSSYAGYEQYF
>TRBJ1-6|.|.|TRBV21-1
TGTGCCAGCATCGCCGGAGGGACAGGGGGCTCCTATAATTCACCCCTCCACTTT
CASIAGGTGGSYNSPLHF
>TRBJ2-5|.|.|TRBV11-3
TGTGCCAGCAGCTTAGATACCTTAGAGACCCAGTACTTC
CASSLDTLETQYF
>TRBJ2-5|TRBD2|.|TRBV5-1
TGCGCCAGCAGCTTGGTAGCTCGGACTAGCGGACAAGAGACCCAGTACTTC
CASSLVARTSGQETQYF
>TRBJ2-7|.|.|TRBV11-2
TGTGCCAGCAGCTTGACGGTACACGAGCAGTACTTC
CASSLTVHEQYF
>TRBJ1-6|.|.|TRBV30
TGTGCCTGGAGTGTACTTAACGACGCATCACCCCTCCACTTT
CAWSVLNDASPLHF
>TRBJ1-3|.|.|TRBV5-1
TGCGCCAGCAGCTTGGGGGTTGGAGTCTCTGGAAACACCATATATTTT
CASSLGVGVSGNTIYF
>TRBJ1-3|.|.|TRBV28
TGTGCCAGCAGTTTCGAGGACATCCCGAGCTCTGGAAACACCATATATTTT
CASSFEDIPSSGNTIYF
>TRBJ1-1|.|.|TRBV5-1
TGCGCCAGCAGCTTACAGAGCCTTGGGGGTACTGAAGCTTTCTTT
CASSLQSLGGTEAFF
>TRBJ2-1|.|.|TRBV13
TGTGCCAGCAGCTCGCCAGTAGCGGCGACCTACAATGAGCAGTTCTTC
CASSSPVAATYNEQFF
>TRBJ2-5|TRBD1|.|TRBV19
TGTGCCAGTAGTATAACCGGGACAGAAGAGACCCAGTACTTC
CASSITGTEETQYF
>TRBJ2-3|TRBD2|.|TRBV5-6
TGTGCCAGCAGCTTGCTTACTAGCGTCCTAAGCACAGATACGCAGTATTTT
CASSLLTSVLSTDTQYF
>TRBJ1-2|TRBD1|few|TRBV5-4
TGTGCCATTGAGACAGGGCGGGGCTATGGCTACACCTTC
CAIETGRGYGYTF
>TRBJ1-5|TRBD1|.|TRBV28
TGTGCCAGCAGGCAGGGGGGGGAAGGTCAGCCCCAGCATTTT
CASRQGGEGQPQHF
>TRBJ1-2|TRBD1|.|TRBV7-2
TGTGCCAGCAGCAGCACAGGGGACTATGGCTACACCTTC
CASSSTGDYGYTF
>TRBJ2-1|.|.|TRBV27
TGTGCCAGCAGTTATACCGCCCACAATGAGCAGTTCTTC
CASSYTAHNEQFF
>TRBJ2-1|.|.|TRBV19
TGTGCCAGTAGTCCTCCTGTGGGGTCTCACAATGAGCAGTTCTTC
CASSPPVGSHNEQFF
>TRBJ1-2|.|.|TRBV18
TGTGCCAGCTCACCAAGGAGTGGCGTGGATGGCTACACCTTC
CASSPRSGVDGYTF
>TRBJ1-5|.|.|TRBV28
TGTGCCAGCAGGGATAGACAGACCAATCAGCCCCAGCATTTT
CASRDRQTNQPQHF
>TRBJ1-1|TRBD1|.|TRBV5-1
TGCGCCAGCAGCTTGGCAGGGGGGGCTGAAGCTTTCTTT
CASSLAGGAEAFF
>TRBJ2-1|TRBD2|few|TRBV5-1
TGCGCCAGCAGCAGTGGATTGGGGTGGGGAGGGTACAATGAGCAGTTCTTC
CASSSGLGWGGYNEQFF
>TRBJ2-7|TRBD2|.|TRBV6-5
TGTGCCAGCACTCCACTGACTAGCGCCGCCTACGAGCAGTACTTC
CASTPLTSAAYEQYF
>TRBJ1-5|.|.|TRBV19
TGTGCCACGGGACAATATAGCAATCAGCCCCAGCATTTT
CATGQYSNQPQHF
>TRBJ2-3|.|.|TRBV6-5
TGTGCCAGCAGTTACCGAGATGGGACCACAGATACGCAGTATTTT
CASSYRDGTTDTQYF
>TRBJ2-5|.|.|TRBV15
TGTGCCACCAGCCGATCCGGGACATTGGAAGAGACCCAGTACTTC
CATSRSGTLEETQYF
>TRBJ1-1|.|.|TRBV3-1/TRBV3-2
TGTGCCAGCAGCACCAGCACAGGGAGGGCTGAAGCTTTCTTT
CASSTSTGRAEAFF
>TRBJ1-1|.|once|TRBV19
TGTGCCAGTAGTATAGATCACAGGTTGAACACTGAAGCTTTCTTT
CASSIDHRLNTEAFF
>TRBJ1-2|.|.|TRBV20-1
TGCAGTGCTAGTCAGATATGGGCCCCTAACTATGGCTACACCTTC
CSASQIWAPNYGYTF
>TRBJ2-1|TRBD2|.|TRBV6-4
TGTGCCAGCAGTGTAGCGGGAGGCAGGAATGAGCAGTTCTTC
CASSVAGGRNEQFF
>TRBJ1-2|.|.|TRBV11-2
TGTGCCAGCAGGGCAATTAGGACAGCCGTAAAATATGGCTACACCTTC
CASRAIRTAVKYGYTF
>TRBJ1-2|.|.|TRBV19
TGTGCCAGTAGTATCTCTAGTGGCGGCTACACCTTC
CASSISSGGYTF
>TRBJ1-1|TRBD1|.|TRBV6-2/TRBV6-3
TGTGCCAGCAGTTACTCTGGGACAGGGGAGATGAACACTGAAGCTTTCTTT
CASSYSGTGEMNTEAFF